This T cell receptor beta chain was identified during a study of T cells after yellow fever vaccination. Study-level findings and limits: Peaking faster, on day 5 versus 15, the secondary response was nonetheless weaker.

Universal primer sites and UMIs were introduced during 5'RACE template-switching synthesis of TCR cDNA. Using its own MiXCR run on the 5' RACE reads, TCRdb lists one record per CDR3 protein. Here the sample spans about 73,000 distinct CDR3 sequences, 7.7% being singletons. This clonotype was observed many times. The antigen remains undetermined. The CDR3 sequence is 13 residues long. V gave up 4 bases and J gave up 7 bases, with 10 bases separating them. Germline CDR1 reads LGHNA; CDR2 reads YSLEER. This receptor was taken from a man aged 30 to 39 who received the YFV17D yellow fever vaccine. The material sequenced was CD8+ T cells sorted from PBMCs, taken on the day of the yellow fever booster vaccination. The chain joins TRBV4-3 to TRBJ2-2; tentative D call: TRBD1 (6 bases). CDR3 amino acids: CASSRGQYGELFF. The CDR3 DNA sequence: TGCGCCAGCAGCCGCGGACAGTACGGGGAGCTGTTTTTT.